These T cell receptor beta chains were read from a single sample in a study of blood T cell repertoires in COVID-19. Clones were sequenced by immunoSEQ multiplex PCR, and TCRdb holds only the in-frame ones, with some missing. The table shows 200,000 to 250,000 clones, with over 80% occurring only once. The specimen sequenced was PBMCs or T cells enriched from blood (not recorded which). These receptor sequences come from a man between 18 and 35 years old with acute COVID-19. CDR3s include the opening cysteine and the closing phenylalanine or tryptophan. The D gene is left open where the match is weak. Size is omitted from some rows. Given values are once, few, many or a class for expanded clones.

d_call clone_size j_call cdr3_length v_call cdr3_aa cdr3_nt
TRBD2 . TRBJ2-3 16 TRBV25-1 CASSSEREGGLNTQYF TGTGCCAGCAGCTCCGAGCGGGAAGGAGGGCTAAATACGCAGTATTTT
. . TRBJ1-2 15 TRBV19 CASSMVTHHNYGYTF TGTGCCAGTAGTATGGTGACACACCATAACTATGGCTACACCTTC
. . TRBJ1-1 14 TRBV2 CASKRQEMNTEAFF TGTGCCAGCAAGAGACAGGAGATGAACACTGAAGCTTTCTTT
. . TRBJ2-7 15 TRBV3-1/TRBV3-2 CASSQSMQGVDEQYF TGTGCCAGCAGCCAGTCAATGCAGGGTGTTGACGAGCAGTACTTC
. . TRBJ2-3 15 TRBV7-3 CASSKTGSPTDTQYF TGTGCCAGCAGCAAAACAGGGTCCCCCACAGATACGCAGTATTTT
TRBD2 . TRBJ2-1 15 TRBV7-3 CASSLAGGPDNEQFF TGTGCCAGCAGCTTAGCGGGAGGGCCAGATAATGAGCAGTTCTTC
. . TRBJ2-4 13 TRBV7-7 CASSLDERDIQYF TGTGCTAGCAGCTTAGACGAGCGGGACATTCAGTACTTC
TRBD1 . TRBJ1-4 14 TRBV9 CASSRGTGKEKLFF TGTGCCAGCAGCCGGGGGACAGGGAAGGAAAAACTGTTTTTT
TRBD1 few TRBJ2-1 16 TRBV4-2 CASSQDEQGAYNEQFF TGTGCCAGCAGCCAAGATGAACAGGGGGCGTACAATGAGCAGTTCTTC
TRBD1 . TRBJ1-1 15 TRBV7-9 CASSLDDRVNTEAFF TGTGCCAGCAGCTTAGACGACAGGGTGAACACTGAAGCTTTCTTT
TRBD2 . TRBJ2-7 16 TRBV7-2 CASSLVSTSGSYEQYF TGTGCCAGCAGCTTAGTGTCGACTAGCGGGTCCTACGAGCAGTACTTC
. once TRBJ2-7 13 TRBV7-2 CASSLGQQYEQYF TGTGCCAGCAGCTTAGGACAGCAGTACGAGCAGTACTTC
TRBD2 . TRBJ2-7 13 TRBV27 CASRGGGSYEQYF TGTGCCAGCAGGGGCGGGGGTTCCTACGAGCAGTACTTC
TRBD1 . TRBJ2-7 13 TRBV28 CASRPGTDYEQYF TGTGCCAGCAGACCCGGGACAGACTACGAGCAGTACTTC
TRBD2 . TRBJ2-7 16 TRBV19 CASSIRASGIGYEQYF TGTGCCAGTAGTATTAGAGCTAGCGGGATTGGCTACGAGCAGTACTTC